The 9 T cell receptor beta chains in this list originate from one sample, sequenced in a study of T cell responses to AZD1222 COVID-19 vaccine. Data came from immunoSEQ multiplex PCR; TCRdb stores just in-frame clones and leaves some out. The sample carries about 150,000 clones, over 75% recorded once. The specimen comprised peripheral blood, sampled 28 days after the second AZD1222 dose. These receptor sequences come from an adult who received the AZD1222 COVID-19 vaccine.

V gene TRBV24-1 combines with J gene TRBJ1-3; 7 bases map to TRBD1. J gave up 0 bases and V 3 bases, and 4 bases lay outside the gene matches. This CDR3 is built from 16 residues. Germline-derived CDR1 and CDR2 are KGHDR and SFDVKD. For the CDR3, the DNA is TGTGCCACCAGTGATCTGGGACAGATCTCTGGAAACACCATATATTTT. Translating gives CATSDLGQISGNTIYF.

The chain uses TRBV19 and TRBJ2-3; D uncertain. V lost 3 bases and J 1 base, leaving 11 bases between the germline ends. CDR1 LNHDA and CDR2 SQIVND come from the germline V gene (reference sequence). The CDR3 length is 15 residues. CDR3 bases: TGTGCCAGTAGTATCCTTACGGACGGCACAGATACGCAGTATTTT. This encodes CASSILTDGTDTQYF.

The CDR3 reads CASTLATGGTLATEAFF. CDR3 in DNA: TGTGCCAGCACCCTTGCGACAGGGGGGACCTTGGCCACTGAAGCTTTCTTT. This rearrangement joins TRBV7-6 to TRBJ1-1; TRBD1 matches 9 bases. The V gene end was trimmed by 7 bases and the J gene end by 4 bases; junction bases not matched to a gene: 16. The germline V gene encodes CDR1 SGHVS and CDR2 FNYEAQ. This CDR3 has 17 amino acids.

This rearrangement joins TRBV7-9 to TRBJ2-1; D is possibly TRBD1 (6 bases). Germline V gene sequence: CDR1 SEHNR, CDR2 FQNEAQ (reference sequence). There are 19 residues in the CDR3. V was clipped by 5 bases and J by 7 bases, with 30 bases between them. The DNA for the CDR3 is TGTGCCAGCAGCGGGCATCAGGACAGAAAAGTCATAGCTTGGAATGAGCAGTTCTTC. It encodes CASSGHQDRKVIAWNEQFF.

In this sample, this clone turned up once. The chain carries TRBV29-1 and TRBJ2-1; D gene uncertain. The V end lost 3 bases, the J end lost 7 bases, and 13 bases lay between the germline ends. This CDR3 contains 13 residues. Germline V gene data show CDR1 as SQVTM and CDR2 as ANQGSEA. CDR3 DNA: TGCAGCGTTGAGCGACCGGTCGAAAATGAGCAGTTCTTC. As protein: CSVERPVENEQFF.

The gene calls are TRBV28 and TRBJ2-1, with D perhaps matching TRBD2 (5 bases). Germline V gene sequence: CDR1 MDHEN, CDR2 SYDVKM. V was trimmed by 3 bases and J by 5 bases, leaving 8 bases between them. The CDR3 is 13 amino acids. Here the CDR3 reads CASSFQTNNEQFF. DNA of the CDR3: TGTGCCAGCAGTTTCCAGACTAACAATGAGCAGTTCTTC.

J is TRBJ2-3 and V is TRBV30, with D perhaps assigned TRBD1 or TRBD2 (5 bases each). The CDR3 consists of 11 residues. Trimming stripped 5 bases from V and 4 bases from J, with 7 bases between. Germline V CDR1 and CDR2: GTSNPN, SVGIG (reference sequence). CDR3 loop: CAWGDPDTQYF. In DNA form, the CDR3 reads TGTGCCTGGGGGGACCCAGATACGCAGTATTTT.

The chain uses TRBV5-4 and TRBJ1-1, with 10 bases matching TRBD1. The germline CDR1 and CDR2 sequences are SGHNT and YYREEE (reference sequence). V lost 0 bases to trimming and J lost 5 bases; unmatched junction nucleotides: 1. This CDR3 region has 14 residues. CDR3 DNA sequence: TGTGCCAGCAGCTTGGTGGGACAGGGGACTGAAGCTTTCTTT. It yields the protein CASSLVGQGTEAFF. Together with reference TRBV5-4 and TRBJ1-1, the CDR3 gives the full variable domain: ETGVTQSPTHLIKTRGQQVTLRCSSQSGHNTVSWYQQALGQGPQFIFQYYREEENGRGNFPPRFSGLQFPNYSSELNVNALELDDSALYLCASSLVGQGTEAFFGQGTRLTVV.

The chain combines TRBV19 with TRBJ1-5, with 7 bases fitting TRBD1. J was trimmed by 6 bases and V by 1 base; bases with no gene match: 6. This CDR3 has 15 residues. CDR1 is LNHDA, CDR2 SQIVND, per germline (reference sequence). CDR3 nucleotides: TGTGCCAGTAGTATAGTGGGAGGGGGCGTTCAGCCCCAGCATTTT. Encoded protein: CASSIVGGGVQPQHF.